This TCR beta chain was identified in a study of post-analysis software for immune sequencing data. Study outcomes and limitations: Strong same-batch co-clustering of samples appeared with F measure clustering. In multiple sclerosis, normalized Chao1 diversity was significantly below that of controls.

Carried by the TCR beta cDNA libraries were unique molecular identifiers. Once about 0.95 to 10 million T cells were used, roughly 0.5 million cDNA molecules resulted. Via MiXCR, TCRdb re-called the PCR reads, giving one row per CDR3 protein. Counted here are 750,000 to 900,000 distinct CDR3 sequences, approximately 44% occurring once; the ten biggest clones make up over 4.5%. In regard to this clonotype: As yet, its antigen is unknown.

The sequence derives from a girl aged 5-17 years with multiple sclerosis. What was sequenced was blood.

CDR3 DNA sequence: TGTGCCAGCAGCTCCATTCGACAGGGGGGATTCTATGGCTACACCTTC. Protein product: CASSSIRQGGFYGYTF. The rearrangement links TRBV11-2 to TRBJ1-2, with 9 bases aligning to TRBD1. The germline V gene has CDR1 SGHAT and CDR2 FQNNGV. The ends lost 4 bases at V and 4 bases at J; junction bases unmatched: 10. The CDR3 runs 16 residues.